A single TCR beta chain is shown here with its context. Antigen unknown. This could be a read error, since a much larger clone is one nucleotide away. This specimen belongs to a study of blood T cells in healthy people across ages. Overall study context: Using template switching, researchers captured about one barcoded beta molecule for each two T cells. Study-level results: A roughly linear age-dependent decrease characterized TCR beta diversity per million T cells.

A second PCR of about 6 to 12 cycles used a sample-barcoded 5' primer and a J-beta primer mix. Each cDNA molecule was tagged by a template-switch adaptor with 12 random nucleotides. Each CDR3 protein is one row after TCRdb ran MiXCR on the 5' RACE reads. The data hold 650,000 to 1,000,000 distinct CDR3 sequences, with 36% observed a single time. The length of the CDR3 is 14 residues. V lost 4 bases, J lost 11 bases, and 11 bases stayed unmatched. Per germline, CDR1 ENHRY and CDR2 SYGVKD. Roughly 9.2 milliliters of peripheral blood were drawn from each donor into EDTA-treated tubes. The V and J genes are TRBV10-3 and TRBJ2-5; 9 positions match TRBD2. This receptor was identified in a man younger than 35 in good health. Sequenced: blood. The CDR3 region is CAISAGGGGNEQYF. The DNA of the CDR3 is TGTGCCATCAGTGCTGGCGGGGGGGGAAATGAGCAGTACTTC.